The next 20 T cell receptor beta chains were all read from a single sample in a study of early T cells in non-severe SARS-CoV-2 infection. From the 5' RACE reads, TCRdb called clonotypes with MiXCR, one entry per CDR3 protein. In the table there are about 52,000 distinct CDR3 sequences, approximately 9.9% of which are singletons. The sample comprised whole blood. These receptors originate from an adult who was a healthcare worker with PCR-confirmed SARS-CoV-2 infection or an uninfected control (not recorded which).

This clonotype was observed at least ten times. The rearrangement uses TRBV6-6 and TRBJ1-1; unclear D gene. V lost 5 bases and J 4 bases, leaving 17 bases between the germline ends. Germline CDR1 is MNHNY and CDR2 is SVGAGI (reference sequence). The CDR3 runs to 15 residues. The CDR3 loop is CASSTPGRALTEAFF. Here the CDR3 DNA reads TGTGCCAGCAGTACCCCCGGGAGGGCCCTCACTGAAGCTTTCTTT.

This clonotype was counted ten times or more. The rearrangement links TRBV6-2 or TRBV6-3 to TRBJ2-1; the D is unclear. V was shortened by 7 bases and J by 6 bases, with 7 bases between the two germline ends. The germline V gene has CDR1 MNHEY and CDR2 SVGEGT. This CDR3 is built from 11 residues. CDR3 bases: TGTGCCAGCAATGGAGCCAATGAGCAGTTCTTC. Amino acid sequence: CASNGANEQFF.

This clonotype was detected ten times or more. This chain connects TRBV7-9 to TRBJ1-4, with 10 bases aligning to TRBD1. Germline lookup yields CDR1 SEHNR and CDR2 FQNEAQ (reference sequence). V was pared by 1 base and J by 9 bases, with 5 bases of the junction left unmatched. The CDR3 is 15 residues long. The CDR3 nucleotides are TGTGCCAGCAGCTTAGGGGACAGGGGACAGAAAAAACTGTTTTTT. Residues: CASSLGDRGQKKLFF.

This clonotype was seen at least ten times. V and J are TRBV6-6 and TRBJ2-3; 10 bases are shared with TRBD2. The junction had 8 bases not matched to a gene; V was cut back by 4 bases and J by 7 bases. This CDR3 has 15 residues. In germline, CDR1 is MNHNY, CDR2 SVGAGI (reference sequence). CDR3 residues: CASSSRTSGRYTQYF. The CDR3 DNA sequence: TGTGCCAGCAGTTCCCGGACTAGCGGAAGATATACGCAGTATTTT.

This clonotype was seen many times. The chain combines TRBV4-1 with TRBJ2-1, with TRBD2 matching over 10 bases. This CDR3 region has 16 residues. J gave up 6 bases and V 0 bases, and 5 bases lay outside the gene matches. Germline V gives CDR1 MGHRA, CDR2 YSYEKL. CDR3 nucleotides: TGCGCCAGCAGCCAAGATCAACTAGCGGGATTCAATGAGCAGTTCTTC. Residues: CASSQDQLAGFNEQFF.

The sample holds many counts of this clonotype. The J gene is TRBJ2-1, the V gene TRBV11-2, with D maybe TRBD1 (6 bases). CDR1 is SGHAT and CDR2 is FQNNGV in the germline V gene. The V gene lost 4 bases and the J gene lost 5 bases, with 15 bases spanning the gap. The CDR3 is 15 amino acids. In DNA form, the CDR3 reads TGTGCCAGCAGCTCGATTCAGGGGCGGAACAATGAGCAGTTCTTC. Translating gives CASSSIQGRNNEQFF. The entire variable domain, with the rest obtained from reference TRBV11-2 and TRBJ2-1, is as follows: EAGVAQSPRYKIIEKRQSVAFWCNPISGHATLYWYQQILGQGPKLLIQFQNNGVVDDSQLPKDRFSAERLKGVDSTLKIQPAKLEDSAVYLCASSSIQGRNNEQFFGPGTRLTVL.

This clonotype was recorded at least ten times. The chain has TRBV6-1 and TRBJ2-1, with 14 bases fitting TRBD2. V was pared by 1 base and J by 2 bases, with 1 base of the junction left unmatched. The CDR3 spans 17 residues. CDR1 is MNHNS and CDR2 is SASEGT in the germline V gene. CDR3: CASSEGLAGGPYNEQFF. CDR3 bases: TGTGCCAGCAGTGAAGGACTAGCGGGGGGGCCCTACAATGAGCAGTTCTTC.

This clonotype came up once. This chain uses TRBV7-9 with TRBJ2-1, with 9 nucleotides matching TRBD2. The J segment lost 5 bases and the V segment lost 5 bases, leaving 7 bases of the junction unmatched. Looked up from germline, CDR1 is SEHNR and CDR2 is FQNEAQ (reference sequence). CDR3 length: 15 residues. CDR3 DNA sequence: TGTGCCAGCAGCACCCGACTAGCGGCAAACAATGAGCAGTTCTTC. This sequence encodes CASSTRLAANNEQFF.

This clonotype was counted many times. This chain connects TRBV6-6 to TRBJ1-2, with D possibly matching TRBD1 (5 bases). The V gene lost 3 bases and the J gene lost 8 bases, with 19 bases spanning the gap. CDR1 and CDR2 from the germline V gene are MNHNY and SVGAGI (reference sequence). The CDR3 is made up of 15 amino acids. The CDR3 loop reads CASSYPGTVTEGYTF. CDR3 coding DNA: TGTGCCAGCAGTTATCCCGGGACGGTGACGGAAGGCTACACCTTC.

This clonotype was counted between two and nine times. V gene TRBV3-1 combines with J gene TRBJ2-7; TRBD2 aligns across 9 bases. CDR3 length equals 14 residues. Germline CDR1 LGHDT, CDR2 YNNKEL (reference sequence). The ends lost 8 bases at V and 0 bases at J; junction bases unmatched: 5. For the CDR3, the DNA is TGTGCCAGCGGCAAGCGGGGGGACTCCTACGAGCAGTACTTC. Translated: CASGKRGDSYEQYF.

The rearrangement uses TRBV7-9 and TRBJ2-7, with 8 bases matching TRBD1. The CDR3 is 14 amino acids. The germline V gene encodes CDR1 SEHNR and CDR2 FQNEAQ (reference sequence). The ends lost 4 bases at V and 3 bases at J; junction bases unmatched: 5. CDR3 amino acids: CASSSTGAGYEQYF. The CDR3 bases are TGTGCCAGCAGCTCGACAGGGGCAGGCTACGAGCAGTACTTC.

The V call is TRBV6-1, the J call TRBJ2-1; D is unresolved. The CDR3 sequence is 13 residues long. The V gene lost 7 bases and the J gene lost 9 bases, with 16 bases spanning the gap. Germline assignment: CDR1 MNHNS and CDR2 SASEGT. CDR3 DNA: TGTGCCAGCACGGCCAGTCTCGGTAGTGAGCAGTTCTTC. Protein: CASTASLGSEQFF.

This clonotype occurred a few times. This rearrangement joins TRBV5-5 to TRBJ2-3; 10 positions agree with TRBD1. This CDR3 has 14 amino acids. Germline CDR1 SGHKS, CDR2 YYEKEE (reference sequence). The ends lost 5 bases at V and 1 base at J; junction bases unmatched: 1. CDR3 sequence (DNA): TGTGCCAGCAGGACAGGGGGCGGCACAGATACGCAGTATTTT. This gives the protein CASRTGGGTDTQYF.

This clonotype appeared a few times. The gene calls are TRBV3-1 and TRBJ1-6; 7 bases line up with TRBD1. Germline CDR1 reads LGHDT; CDR2 reads YNNKEL (reference sequence). The V segment lost 2 bases and the J segment 7 bases; nucleotides outside the gene matches: 2. The CDR3 sequence is 14 residues long. CDR3 DNA: TGTGCCAGCAGCCAAACCAGGGGGAATTCACCCCTCCACTTT. Translation: CASSQTRGNSPLHF.

This clonotype was counted a few times. The J gene is TRBJ2-5, the V gene TRBV6-1; TRBD2 might be the D (5 bases). Trimming took 7 bases from V and 4 from J, leaving 13 bases between them. The CDR3 sequence is 13 residues long. Germline lookup yields CDR1 MNHNS and CDR2 SASEGT. This CDR3 reads CASTTGSGETQYF. The CDR3 nucleotides are TGTGCCAGCACTACGGGGAGTGGAGAGACCCAGTACTTC.

The sample holds a few counts of this clonotype. The rearrangement links TRBV7-2 to TRBJ2-3; the D gene is possibly TRBD2 (5 bases). V gave up 8 bases and J gave up 10 bases, with 16 bases separating them. This CDR3 is 12 amino acids long. In germline, CDR1 is SGHTA, CDR2 FQGNSA. The DNA for the CDR3 is TGTGCCAGCCAATCTAGCCGAGGGCCGCAGTATTTT. Encoded protein: CASQSSRGPQYF.

This chain links TRBV20-1 with TRBJ2-1; 11 bases match TRBD2. The CDR3 loop spans 16 amino acids. With V trimmed by 0 bases and J by 7 bases, 8 bases remained unmatched. Germline-derived CDR1 and CDR2 are DFQATT and SNEGSKA (reference sequence). The DNA of the CDR3 is TGCAGTGCTAGAGAGGAACTAGCGGGAGACGTAAATGAGCAGTTCTTC. Amino acid sequence: CSAREELAGDVNEQFF.

The rearrangement joins TRBV4-1 to TRBJ2-1, with D possibly being TRBD1 (5 bases). The V gene lost 0 bases and the J gene lost 10 bases, with 16 bases spanning the gap. The CDR3 runs 15 residues. The V gene's germline CDR1 is MGHRA and CDR2 YSYEKL. The CDR3 region is CASSQDHGQGGEQFF. CDR3 in DNA: TGCGCCAGCAGCCAAGATCATGGGCAGGGTGGGGAGCAGTTCTTC.

This clonotype was counted between two and nine times. The V gene is TRBV10-2, the J gene TRBJ2-3; 8 nucleotides line up with TRBD1. The V gene's germline CDR1 is WSHSY and CDR2 SAAADI. CDR3 length: 15 amino acids. J lost 3 bases, V lost 6 bases, and 8 bases had no gene match. The CDR3: CASRESRGRTDTQYF. DNA of the CDR3: TGCGCCAGCAGGGAGAGCAGGGGGCGGACAGATACGCAGTATTTT.

The table lists this clonotype with a few counts. This rearrangement joins TRBV7-3 to TRBJ2-7; 10 bases fit TRBD1. Trimming cost V 4 bases and J 0 bases; bases outside gene matches: 6. Germline V gene data show CDR1 as SGHTA and CDR2 as FQGTGA. The CDR3 sequence is 16 residues long. CDR3 DNA: TGTGCCAGCAGCTACCCGGGACAGGGGAGCTCCTACGAGCAGTACTTC. Encoded protein: CASSYPGQGSSYEQYF.